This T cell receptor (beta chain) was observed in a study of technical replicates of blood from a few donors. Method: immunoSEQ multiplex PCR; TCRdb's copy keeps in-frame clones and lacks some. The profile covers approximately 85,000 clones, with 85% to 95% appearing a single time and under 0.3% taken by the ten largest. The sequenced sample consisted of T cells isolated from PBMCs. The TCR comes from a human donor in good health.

CDR3 nucleotides: TGCGCCAGCAGCCGGGCGGGAGAGAACACTGAAGCTTTCTTT. Translation gives CASSRAGENTEAFF. The chain couples TRBV4-1 to TRBJ1-1; D not certain. The CDR3 loop spans 14 amino acids. The germline CDR1 and CDR2 sequences are MGHRA and YSYEKL. The V and J ends lost 4 bases and 1 base respectively, with 10 bases between them.